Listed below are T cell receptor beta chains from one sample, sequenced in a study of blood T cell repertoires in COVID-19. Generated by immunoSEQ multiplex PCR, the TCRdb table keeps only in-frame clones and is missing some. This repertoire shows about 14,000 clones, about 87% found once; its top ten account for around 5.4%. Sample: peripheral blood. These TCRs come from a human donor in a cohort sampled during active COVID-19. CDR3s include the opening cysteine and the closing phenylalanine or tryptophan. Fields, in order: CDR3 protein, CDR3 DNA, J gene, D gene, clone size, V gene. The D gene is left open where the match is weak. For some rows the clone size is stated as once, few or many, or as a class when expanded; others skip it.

CASSVGGDREVDEQYF,TGTGCCAGCAGCGTAGGAGGTGATCGGGAGGTGGACGAGCAGTACTTC,TRBJ2-7,TRBD2,.,TRBV9
CASSLRDRGLYEQYF,TGTGCCAGCAGCCTCCGGGACAGGGGGCTCTACGAGCAGTACTTC,TRBJ2-7,TRBD1,once,TRBV7-8
CASSQDRALVPYEQYF,TGCGCCAGCAGCCAAGACAGGGCCCTGGTCCCCTACGAGCAGTACTTC,TRBJ2-7,.,.,TRBV4-3
CASSSAGGEGQPQHF,TGTGCCAGCAGTTCGGCAGGGGGCGAGGGTCAGCCCCAGCATTTT,TRBJ1-5,TRBD1,.,TRBV28
CASSLLGLAGTYNEQFF,TGTGCCAGCAGCTTGTTGGGACTAGCGGGTACCTACAATGAGCAGTTCTTC,TRBJ2-1,TRBD2,.,TRBV7-9
CASRDSSQPQHF,TGTGCCAGCAGGGACAGTAGTCAGCCCCAGCATTTT,TRBJ1-5,.,.,TRBV6-5
CASSRTGGEAFF,TGCGCCAGCAGCCGGACAGGGGGCGAGGCTTTCTTT,TRBJ1-1,TRBD1,.,TRBV4-1
CASSIRTIGELFF,TGTGCCAGTAGTATTCGGACAATCGGGGAGCTGTTTTTT,TRBJ2-2,.,.,TRBV19
CASTRGGRSNQPQHF,TGTGCCAGTACTCGGGGGGGTCGGAGCAATCAGCCCCAGCATTTT,TRBJ1-5,.,.,TRBV19
CASSLDGDWGYQPQHF,TGCGCCAGCAGCTTGGATGGGGACTGGGGTTATCAGCCCCAGCATTTT,TRBJ1-5,.,.,TRBV5-1
CATALAGAYYNEQFF,TGTGCCACCGCTTTAGCGGGAGCCTACTACAATGAGCAGTTCTTC,TRBJ2-1,TRBD2,.,TRBV6-5
CSVLRPGLALQPYEQYF,TGCAGCGTCCTCCGACCGGGACTAGCGCTTCAACCCTACGAGCAGTACTTC,TRBJ2-7,TRBD2,once,TRBV29-1
CASSAWTGLNSPLHF,TGTGCCAGCAGTGCTTGGACAGGGCTTAATTCACCCCTCCACTTT,TRBJ1-6,TRBD1,.,TRBV27
CASSLTRLAGVRETQYF,TGTGCCAGCAGCTTGACCCGACTAGCGGGAGTGCGAGAGACCCAGTACTTC,TRBJ2-5,TRBD2,.,TRBV5-8
CSVEGSRDTSTDTQYF,TGCAGCGTTGAAGGCTCCCGGGACACGAGCACAGATACGCAGTATTTT,TRBJ2-3,.,.,TRBV29-1
CASSPLRVTGELFF,TGTGCCAGCAGCCCCTTGAGGGTCACCGGGGAGCTGTTTTTT,TRBJ2-2,.,.,TRBV14
CASSPPGQYYNEQFF,TGTGCCAGCAGCCCTCCGGGACAGTACTACAATGAGCAGTTCTTC,TRBJ2-1,TRBD1,.,TRBV7-9
CASSLDRAAYGYTF,TGTGCCAGCAGCTTGGACAGGGCAGCCTATGGCTACACCTTC,TRBJ1-2,.,.,TRBV5-8
CASSFGGRAYEQYF,TGTGCCAGCAGCTTCGGTGGGAGGGCCTACGAGCAGTACTTC,TRBJ2-7,TRBD2,.,TRBV5-4
CASSLSGRGAGNTIYF,TGTGCCAGCAGCTTATCGGGGCGCGGGGCTGGAAACACCATATATTTT,TRBJ1-3,.,.,TRBV11-2
CASSLLGGYSGNTIYF,TGTGCCAGCAGCTTACTGGGGGGGTACTCTGGAAACACCATATATTTT,TRBJ1-3,.,.,TRBV7-2
CASSLTSGFSYEQYF,TGTGCCAGCAGTTTGACTAGCGGTTTTTCCTACGAGCAGTACTTC,TRBJ2-7,TRBD2,.,TRBV7-2
CASVSLGGRNTGELFF,TGTGCCAGTGTCTCTTTGGGGGGGAGAAACACCGGGGAGCTGTTTTTT,TRBJ2-2,TRBD2,.,TRBV19
CASSILAPLRGMNTEAFF,TGTGCCAGTAGTATCCTTGCCCCACTGCGGGGGATGAACACTGAAGCTTTCTTT,TRBJ1-1,.,.,TRBV19